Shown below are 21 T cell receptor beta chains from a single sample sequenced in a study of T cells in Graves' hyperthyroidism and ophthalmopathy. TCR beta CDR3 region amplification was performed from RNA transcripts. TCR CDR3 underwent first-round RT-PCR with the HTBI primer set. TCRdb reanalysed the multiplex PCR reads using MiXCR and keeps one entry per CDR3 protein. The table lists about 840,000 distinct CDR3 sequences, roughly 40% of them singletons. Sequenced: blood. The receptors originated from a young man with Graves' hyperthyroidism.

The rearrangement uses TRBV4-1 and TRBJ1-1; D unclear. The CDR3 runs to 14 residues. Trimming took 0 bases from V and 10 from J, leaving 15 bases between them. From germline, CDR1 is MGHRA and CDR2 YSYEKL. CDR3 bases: TGCGCCAGCAGCCAAGATCGCCAGTCAAAGCGAGCTTTCTTT. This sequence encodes CASSQDRQSKRAFF.

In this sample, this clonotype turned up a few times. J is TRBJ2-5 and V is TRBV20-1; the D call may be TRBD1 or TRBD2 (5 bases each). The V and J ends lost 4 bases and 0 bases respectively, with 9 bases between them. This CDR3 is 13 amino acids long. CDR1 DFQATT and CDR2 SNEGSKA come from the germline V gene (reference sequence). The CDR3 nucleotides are TGCAGTGCTACGGGGACCAACCAAGAGACCCAGTACTTC. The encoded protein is CSATGTNQETQYF.

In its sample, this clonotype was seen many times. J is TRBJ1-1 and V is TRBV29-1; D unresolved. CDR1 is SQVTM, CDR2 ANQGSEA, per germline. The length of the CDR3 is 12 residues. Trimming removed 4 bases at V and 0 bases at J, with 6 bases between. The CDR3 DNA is TGCAGCGTTGGGGCTTTGAACACTGAAGCTTTCTTT. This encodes CSVGALNTEAFF.

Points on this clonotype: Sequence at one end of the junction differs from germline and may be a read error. As DNA, the CDR3 is TGTGCCAGCAGTACGACACTCGATAATTCACCCCTCCACTTT. Translated: CASSTTLDNSPLHF. The J gene is TRBJ1-6, the V gene TRBV10-2; D is unresolved. The V gene's germline CDR1 is WSHSY and CDR2 SAAADI. This CDR3 is built from 14 residues.

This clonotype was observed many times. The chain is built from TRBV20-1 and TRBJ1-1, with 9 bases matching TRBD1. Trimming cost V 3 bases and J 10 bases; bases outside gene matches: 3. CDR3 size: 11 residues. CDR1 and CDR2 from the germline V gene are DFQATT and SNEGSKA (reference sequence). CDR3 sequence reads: CSASKGQGAFF. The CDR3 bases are TGCAGTGCTAGTAAGGGACAGGGAGCTTTCTTT.

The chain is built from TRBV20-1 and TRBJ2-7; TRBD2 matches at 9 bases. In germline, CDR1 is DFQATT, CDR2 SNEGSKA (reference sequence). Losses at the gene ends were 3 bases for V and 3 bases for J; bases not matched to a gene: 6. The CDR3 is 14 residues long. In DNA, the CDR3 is TGCAGTGCTAGGCCCGGGACTAGCCACTACGAGCAGTACTTC. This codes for CSARPGTSHYEQYF.

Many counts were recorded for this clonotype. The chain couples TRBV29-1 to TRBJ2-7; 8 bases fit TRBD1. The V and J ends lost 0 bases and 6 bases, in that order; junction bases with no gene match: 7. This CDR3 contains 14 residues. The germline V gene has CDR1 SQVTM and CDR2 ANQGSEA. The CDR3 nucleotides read TGCAGCGTTGAAGATAACGGACAGGGCCCCGAGCAGTACTTC. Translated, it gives CSVEDNGQGPEQYF.

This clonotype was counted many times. The CDR3 loop is CASSSRLNQETQYF. CDR3 bases: TGTGCCAGCAGCTCTCGACTCAATCAAGAGACCCAGTACTTC. The chain recombines TRBV5-4 with TRBJ2-5, with D uncertain. Germline CDR1 and CDR2: SGHNT and YYREEE (reference sequence). V lost 3 bases to trimming and J lost 2 bases, with 11 bases between them. The CDR3 has 14 amino acids.

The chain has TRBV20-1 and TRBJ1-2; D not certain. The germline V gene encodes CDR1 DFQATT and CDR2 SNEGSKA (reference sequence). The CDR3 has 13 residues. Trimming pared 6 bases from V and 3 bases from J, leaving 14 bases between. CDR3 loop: CSATSGRDYGYTF. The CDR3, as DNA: TGCAGTGCCACCTCGGGGAGGGACTATGGCTACACCTTC.

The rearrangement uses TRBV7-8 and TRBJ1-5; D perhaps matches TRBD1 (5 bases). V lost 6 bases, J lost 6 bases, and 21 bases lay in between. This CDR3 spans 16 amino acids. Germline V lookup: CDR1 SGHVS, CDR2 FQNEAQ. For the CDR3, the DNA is TGTGCCAGCAGGCCAGGGACCAGAGTCGCTCGTCAGCCCCAGCATTTT. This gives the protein CASRPGTRVARQPQHF.

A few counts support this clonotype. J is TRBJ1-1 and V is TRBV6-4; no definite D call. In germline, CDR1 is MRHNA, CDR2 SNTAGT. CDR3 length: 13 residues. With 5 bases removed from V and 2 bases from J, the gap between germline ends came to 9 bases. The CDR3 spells CASSKADNTEAFF. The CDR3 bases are TGTGCCAGCAGTAAGGCAGATAACACTGAAGCTTTCTTT.

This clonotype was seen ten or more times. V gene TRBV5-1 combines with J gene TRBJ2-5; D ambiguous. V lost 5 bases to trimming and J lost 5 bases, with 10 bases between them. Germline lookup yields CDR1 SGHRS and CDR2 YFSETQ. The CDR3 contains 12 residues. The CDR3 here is CASRIVGETQYF. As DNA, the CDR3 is TGCGCCAGCAGGATCGTCGGGGAGACCCAGTACTTC. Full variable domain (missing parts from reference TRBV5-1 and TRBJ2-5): KAGVTQTPRYLIKTRGQQVTLSCSPISGHRSVSWYQQTPGQGLQFLFEYFSETQRNKGNFPGRFSGRQFSNSRSEMNVSTLELGDSALYLCASRIVGETQYFGPGTRLLVL.

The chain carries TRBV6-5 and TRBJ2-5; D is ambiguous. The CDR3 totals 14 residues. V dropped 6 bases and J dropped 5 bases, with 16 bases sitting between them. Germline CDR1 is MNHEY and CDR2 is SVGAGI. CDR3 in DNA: TGTGCCAGCAGACACGAATGGGATTCGGAGACCCAGTACTTC. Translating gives CASRHEWDSETQYF.

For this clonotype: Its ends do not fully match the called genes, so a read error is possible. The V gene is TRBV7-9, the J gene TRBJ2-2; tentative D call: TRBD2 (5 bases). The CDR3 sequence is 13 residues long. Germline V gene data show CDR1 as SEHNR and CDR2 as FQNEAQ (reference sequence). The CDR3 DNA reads TGTGCCAGCAGCTCCTATAACACCGGGGAGCTGTCTTTT. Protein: CASSSYNTGELSF.

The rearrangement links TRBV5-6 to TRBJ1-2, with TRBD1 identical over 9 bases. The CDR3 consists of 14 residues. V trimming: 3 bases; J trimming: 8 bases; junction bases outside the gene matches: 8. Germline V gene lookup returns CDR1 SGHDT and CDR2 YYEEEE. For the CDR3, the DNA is TGTGCCAGCAGCTGGACAGGGGTTCGTCTCGGCTACACCTTC. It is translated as CASSWTGVRLGYTF. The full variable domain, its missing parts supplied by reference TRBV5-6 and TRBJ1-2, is DAGVTQSPTHLIKTRGQQVTLRCSPKSGHDTVSWYQQALGQGPQFIFQYYEEEERQRGNFPDRFSGHQFPNYSSELNVNALLLGDSALYLCASSWTGVRLGYTFGSGTRLTVV.

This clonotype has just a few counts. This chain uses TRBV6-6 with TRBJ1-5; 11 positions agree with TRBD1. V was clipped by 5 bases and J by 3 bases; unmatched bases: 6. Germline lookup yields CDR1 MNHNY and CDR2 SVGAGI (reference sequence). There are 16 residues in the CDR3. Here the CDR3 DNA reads TGTGCCAGCAGTGAAGGACAGGGGGCATACAATCAGCCCCAGCATTTT. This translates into CASSEGQGAYNQPQHF.

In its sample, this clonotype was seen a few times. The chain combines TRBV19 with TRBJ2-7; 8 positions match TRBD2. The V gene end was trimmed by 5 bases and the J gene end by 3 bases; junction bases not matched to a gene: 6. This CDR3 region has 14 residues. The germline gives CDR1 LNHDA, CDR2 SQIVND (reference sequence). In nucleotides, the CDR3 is TGTGCCAGTAGTCATAGCGGGATCCTCTACGAGCAGTACTTC. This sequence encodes CASSHSGILYEQYF. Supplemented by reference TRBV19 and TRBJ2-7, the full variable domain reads DGGITQSPKYLFRKEGQNVTLSCEQNLNHDAMYWYRQDPGQGLRLIYYSQIVNDFQKGDIAEGYSVSREKKESFPLTVTSAQKNPTAFYLCASSHSGILYEQYFGPGTRLTVT.

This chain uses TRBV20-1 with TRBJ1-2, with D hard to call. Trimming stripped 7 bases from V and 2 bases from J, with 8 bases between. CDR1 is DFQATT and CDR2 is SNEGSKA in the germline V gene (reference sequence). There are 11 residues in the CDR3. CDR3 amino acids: CSVPGNYGYTF. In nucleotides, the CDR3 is TGCAGTGTCCCGGGAAACTATGGCTACACCTTC.

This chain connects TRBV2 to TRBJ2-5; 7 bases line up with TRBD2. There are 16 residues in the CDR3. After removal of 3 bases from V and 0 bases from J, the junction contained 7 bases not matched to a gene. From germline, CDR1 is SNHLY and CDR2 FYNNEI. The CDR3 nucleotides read TGTGCCAGCAGTGAGGCTAGCGGCCGGTACCAAGAGACCCAGTACTTC. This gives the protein CASSEASGRYQETQYF.

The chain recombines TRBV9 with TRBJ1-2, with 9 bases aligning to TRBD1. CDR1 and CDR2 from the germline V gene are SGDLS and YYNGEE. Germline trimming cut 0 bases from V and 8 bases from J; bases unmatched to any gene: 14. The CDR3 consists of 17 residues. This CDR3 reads CASSVAVPRRDREGYTF. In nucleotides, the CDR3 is TGTGCCAGCAGCGTAGCCGTTCCCCGGCGGGACAGGGAAGGCTACACCTTC.

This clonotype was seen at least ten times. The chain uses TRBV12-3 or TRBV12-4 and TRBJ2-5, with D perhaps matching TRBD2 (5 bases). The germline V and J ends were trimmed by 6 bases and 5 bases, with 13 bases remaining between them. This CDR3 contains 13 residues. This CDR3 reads CASSLSGWETQYF. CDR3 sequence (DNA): TGTGCCAGCAGCTTATCGGGGTGGGAGACCCAGTACTTC.